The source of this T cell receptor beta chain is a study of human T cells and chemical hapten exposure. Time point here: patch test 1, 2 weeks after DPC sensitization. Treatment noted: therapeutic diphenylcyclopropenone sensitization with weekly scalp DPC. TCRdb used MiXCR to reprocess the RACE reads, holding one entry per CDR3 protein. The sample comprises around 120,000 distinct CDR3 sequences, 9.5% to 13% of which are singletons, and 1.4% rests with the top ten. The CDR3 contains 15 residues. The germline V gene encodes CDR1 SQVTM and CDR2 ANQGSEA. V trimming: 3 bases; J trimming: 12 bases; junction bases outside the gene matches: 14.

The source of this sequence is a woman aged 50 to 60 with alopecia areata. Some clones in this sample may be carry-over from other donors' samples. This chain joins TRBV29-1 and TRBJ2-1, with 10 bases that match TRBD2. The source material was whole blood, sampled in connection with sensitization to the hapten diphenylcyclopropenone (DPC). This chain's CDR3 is CSVDPSGGSNYGQFF. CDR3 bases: TGCAGCGTTGATCCTAGCGGGGGATCCAATTACGGGCAGTTCTTC.